This T cell receptor (beta chain) was sequenced during a study of blood T cell repertoires in COVID-19. Study context: Donors in the United States, Italy and Spain gave samples during acute or convalescent COVID-19. Sample material is recorded as cDNA or gDNA derived from T cells, B-cell-depleted T cells, or PBMCs.

The authors' processing: Counts of nucleated cells, estimated from reference gene primer amplification, were obtained. The method was immunoSEQ multiplex PCR; TCRdb's version includes in-frame clones alone and lacks a portion of them. V, J and clone size are taken as reported in that table, and D and trimming were inferred from the DNA itself. The sample carries 200,000 to 300,000 clones, 75% to 90% recorded once. The ends were cut back, 4 bases at V and 3 bases at J, with 8 bases in the middle. The CDR3 has 12 residues. Germline values: CDR1 SGHRS, CDR2 YFSETQ. The chain has TRBV5-1 and TRBJ2-7; maybe TRBD2 (5 bases). Sequenced: peripheral blood. The receptor was isolated from a man aged 30 to 39 with active or convalescent COVID-19. The CDR3 region has the DNA TGCGCCAGCAGCGAGGGTAGCTACGAGCAGTACTTC. Protein sequence: CASSEGSYEQYF. The entire variable domain, with the rest obtained from reference TRBV5-1 and TRBJ2-7, is as follows: KAGVTQTPRYLIKTRGQQVTLSCSPISGHRSVSWYQQTPGQGLQFLFEYFSETQRNKGNFPGRFSGRQFSNSRSEMNVSTLELGDSALYLCASSEGSYEQYFGPGTRLTVT.